The clone carrying this TCR beta chain was picked up one time. Its antigen is undetermined. This record belongs to a study of cytomegalovirus exposure and HLA in healthy donors. Study conclusions and caveats: When a later analysis was performed, an Asian-associated ancestry cluster reportedly had fewer N-insertions than the roughly 670-donor mean.

The germline V gene encodes CDR1 LNHDA and CDR2 SQIVND (reference sequence). CDR3 length equals 16 residues. Germline trimming cut 8 bases from V and 0 bases from J; bases unmatched to any gene: 13. PCR primers comprised 60 Vbeta and 13 Jbeta primers. Here immunoSEQ multiplex PCR was the method, and the copy in TCRdb shows in-frame clones only, minus some. The table lists some 110,000 clones, about 81% of them singletons. The origin of this receptor is a woman in her 30s in good health and CMV-seronegative. The chain recombines TRBV19 with TRBJ2-7; the match to TRBD2 covers 7 bases. The sample consisted of PBMCs. The CDR3 here is CASRGREDFSSYEQYF. The CDR3 nucleotides are TGTGCCAGTCGGGGTCGGGAGGACTTTAGCTCCTACGAGCAGTACTTC.